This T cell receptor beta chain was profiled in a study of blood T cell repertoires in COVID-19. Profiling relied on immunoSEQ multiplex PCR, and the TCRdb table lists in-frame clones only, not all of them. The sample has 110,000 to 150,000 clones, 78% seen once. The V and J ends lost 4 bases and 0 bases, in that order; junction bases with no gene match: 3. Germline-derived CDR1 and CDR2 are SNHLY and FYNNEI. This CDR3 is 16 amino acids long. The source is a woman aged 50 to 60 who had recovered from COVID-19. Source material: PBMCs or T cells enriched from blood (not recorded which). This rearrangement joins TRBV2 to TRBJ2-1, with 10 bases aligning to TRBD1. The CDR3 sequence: CASSGRTGGSYNEQFF. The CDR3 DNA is TGTGCCAGCAGTGGGCGGACAGGGGGCTCCTACAATGAGCAGTTCTTC.